This TCR beta chain was observed in a study of blood T cell repertoires in COVID-19. Study context: The origin of the acute and convalescent COVID-19 samples was the United States, Italy and Spain. T cells, B-cell-depleted T cells, or PBMCs provided the cDNA or gDNA that served as material.

Original data processing: The assay estimated nucleated cells by amplifying reference gene primers. Profiling relied on immunoSEQ multiplex PCR, and the TCRdb table lists in-frame clones only, not all of them. Clonal size and the V and J genes are those of that table, whereas D and trimming came from the DNA. Here the sample spans 200,000 to 250,000 clones, under 90% being singletons. The CDR3 is made up of 13 amino acids. Germline CDR1 reads SGHNT; CDR2 reads YYREEE (reference sequence). Trimming at V came to 3 bases and at J to 3 bases, leaving 2 bases not matched to a gene. The specimen sequenced was peripheral blood. The chain links TRBV5-4 to TRBJ2-5, with TRBD1 identical over 7 bases. The receptor's source is a woman of 80 years or more with COVID-19, enrolled during active disease. The CDR3 sequence: CASSWDSKETQYF. CDR3 nucleotide sequence: TGTGCCAGCAGCTGGGACAGTAAAGAGACCCAGTACTTC.